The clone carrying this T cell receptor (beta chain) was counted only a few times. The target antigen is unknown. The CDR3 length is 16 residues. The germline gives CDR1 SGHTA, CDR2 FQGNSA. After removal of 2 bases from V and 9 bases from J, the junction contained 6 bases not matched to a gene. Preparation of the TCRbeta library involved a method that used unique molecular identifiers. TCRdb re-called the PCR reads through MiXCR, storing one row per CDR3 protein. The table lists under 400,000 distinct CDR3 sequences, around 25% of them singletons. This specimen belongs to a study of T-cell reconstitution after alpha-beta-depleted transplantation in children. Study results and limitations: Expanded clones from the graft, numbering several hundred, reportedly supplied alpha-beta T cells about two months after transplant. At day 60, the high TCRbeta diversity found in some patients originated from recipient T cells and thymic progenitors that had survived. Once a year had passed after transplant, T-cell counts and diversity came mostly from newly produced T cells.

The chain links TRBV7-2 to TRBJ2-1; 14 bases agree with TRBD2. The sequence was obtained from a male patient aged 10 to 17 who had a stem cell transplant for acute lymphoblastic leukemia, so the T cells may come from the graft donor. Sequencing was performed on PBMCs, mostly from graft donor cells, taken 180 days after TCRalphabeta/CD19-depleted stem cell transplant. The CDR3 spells CASSLSGTSGRSEQFF. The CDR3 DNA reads TGTGCCAGCAGCTTATCCGGGACTAGCGGGAGAAGTGAGCAGTTCTTC.